This paragraph covers one T cell receptor beta chain sequence. This specimen comes from a study of blood T cell repertoires in COVID-19. The wider study: The United States, Italy and Spain were the sources of the acute and convalescent COVID-19 samples. PBMCs, B-cell-depleted T cells, or T cells were the source of the cDNA or gDNA that made up the material.

The authors' processing: Reference gene primers were amplified, and this amplification served to estimate nucleated cell counts. The repertoire was sequenced with immunoSEQ multiplex PCR; TCRdb's copy has only in-frame clones and lacks some. V, J and clone size were drawn from that table, and D and trimming were deduced from the DNA. The sample records approximately 85,000 clones, 85% being singletons. The CDR3 spans 17 residues. CDR1 and CDR2 from the germline V gene are MNHNS and SASEGT. The V and J ends lost 1 base and 3 bases respectively, with 18 bases between them. The chain carries TRBV6-1 and TRBJ1-1; a weak D match, TRBD1 (6 bases). The sequenced material came from peripheral blood. This TCR was recovered from a woman between 65 and 79 years old with active or convalescent COVID-19. CDR3 nucleotide sequence: TGTGCCAGCAGTGAAGGCGTACCCCAGGGGAAATACACTGAAGCTTTCTTT. Protein: CASSEGVPQGKYTEAFF.